This TCR beta chain was documented in a study of beta chain features in type 1 diabetes. Via CD45RO/CCR7/CD25/CD127/CD95/CD27, cells of the CD4+ naive, central memory, regulatory and stem cell-like memory subsets were sorted. CDR1 and CDR2 from the germline V gene are SNHLY and FYNNEI. V was trimmed by 6 bases and J by 5 bases, leaving 13 bases between them. The CDR3 runs 13 residues. This clone was picked up a small number of times. Antigen unknown. Expressed TCRB transcripts were sequenced because the isolated RNA had all been reverse transcribed beforehand. Measured with immunoSEQ multiplex PCR; TCRdb has only the in-frame clones, and not every one. The table shows 600,000 to 750,000 clones, with 9.5% to 15% occurring only once. Study conclusions and caveats: Significant though moderate, a shortening of TCRB CDR3s appeared in all four CD4+ subsets of Type 1 diabetes patients.

The clonotype comes from a man aged 25-45 years with type 1 diabetes. The sequenced sample was naive CD4+ T cells from blood. J is TRBJ1-1 and V is TRBV2; D is unclear. CDR3 sequence: CASRSGMGTEAFF. The CDR3 coding sequence is TGTGCCAGCAGGAGCGGGATGGGAACTGAAGCTTTCTTT.